The clone carrying this T cell receptor (beta chain) has just one count. These data originate in a study of shared clonotypes between healthy human individuals. In the sorted-subset replicate PCRs, around 0.2 ug DNA, roughly 30,000 T cell genomes, was used. Using immunoSEQ multiplex PCR, the repertoire was profiled, and TCRdb retains in-frame clones only, with some absent. The sample has some 500,000 clones, about 96% seen once. The V and J ends lost 0 bases and 3 bases respectively, with 12 bases between them. The CDR3 sequence is 15 residues long. CDR1 and CDR2 (germline): MNHEY, SVGAGI. The TCR originated in a woman younger than 45 in good health. The chain joins TRBV6-5 to TRBJ2-7; D not resolved. Material: naive CD4+ T cells sorted from blood. Subset given: CD45RA+ positively selected. CDR3 protein: CASSYSVALNYEQYF. The CDR3 coding sequence is TGTGCCAGCAGTTACTCCGTGGCTCTCAACTACGAGCAGTACTTC.